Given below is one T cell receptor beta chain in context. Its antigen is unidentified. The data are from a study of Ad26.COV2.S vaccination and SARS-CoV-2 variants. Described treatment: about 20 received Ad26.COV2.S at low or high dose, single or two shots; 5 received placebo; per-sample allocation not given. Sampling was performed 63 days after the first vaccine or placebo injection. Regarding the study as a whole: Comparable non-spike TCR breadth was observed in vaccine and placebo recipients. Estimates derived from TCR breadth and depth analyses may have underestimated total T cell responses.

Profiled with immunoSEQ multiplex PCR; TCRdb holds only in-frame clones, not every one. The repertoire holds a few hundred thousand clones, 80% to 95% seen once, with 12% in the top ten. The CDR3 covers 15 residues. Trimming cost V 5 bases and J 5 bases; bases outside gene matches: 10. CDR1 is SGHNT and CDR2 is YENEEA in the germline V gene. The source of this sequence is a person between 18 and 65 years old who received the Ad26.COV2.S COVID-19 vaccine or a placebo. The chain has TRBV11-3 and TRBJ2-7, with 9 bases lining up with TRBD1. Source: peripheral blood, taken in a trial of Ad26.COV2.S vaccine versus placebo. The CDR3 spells CASSKGGQGNDEQYF. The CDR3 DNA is TGTGCCAGCAGCAAGGGGGGACAGGGCAACGACGAGCAGTACTTC.